Listed below are T cell receptor beta chains from one sample, sequenced in a study of T-cell memory formation after mild COVID-19. TCRdb re-called the 5' RACE reads with MiXCR, one entry per CDR3 protein. The data contain approximately 210,000 distinct CDR3 sequences, roughly a tenth of them seen just once; the ten biggest clones take up approximately 2.8%. Specimen: PBMCs or a T cell subset sorted from them (not recorded which). These receptors were taken from a man aged 18 to 35 who had mild COVID-19 (a few samples of this study predate the infection). Cell type and time point are not known. Each CDR3 is given with its conserved first and last residue. Each record gives: J gene, CDR3 length, V gene, D gene, clone size, CDR3 DNA, CDR3 protein. D genes are given only for firm matches. Size values are once, few and many counts, or a class for expanded clones, and some rows have none.

>TRBJ2-5|12|TRBV6-5|.|.
TGTGCCAGCAGTTCAATCCAAGAGACCCAGTACTTC
CASSSIQETQYF
>TRBJ2-7|12|TRBV29-1|TRBD1|many
TGCAGCGTTTTCCGGGACAGTCACGAGCAGTACTTC
CSVFRDSHEQYF
>TRBJ2-2|18|TRBV9|.|.
TGTGCCAGCAGCGTAGGGGGACAAAAACTAACGAACACCGGGGAGCTGTTTTTT
CASSVGGQKLTNTGELFF
>TRBJ2-1|15|TRBV24-1|.|.
TGTGCCACCAGTATCGGCCGCGGGTCTTGGAATGAGCAGTTCTTC
CATSIGRGSWNEQFF
>TRBJ1-2|15|TRBV6-5|TRBD1|.
TGTGCCAGCAGTTACTCACCCAGGGGGGACTATGGCTACACCTTC
CASSYSPRGDYGYTF
>TRBJ2-7|17|TRBV12-3/TRBV12-4|.|.
TGTGCCAGCAGTGTCCGAGAGGTAGGGAACCCATCCTACGAGAAGTACTTC
CASSVREVGNPSYEKYF
>TRBJ2-1|19|TRBV11-2|.|many
TGTGCCAGCAGCTTAGATTTGGGAATCTGGCGGGGCGAGGGAAATGAGCAGTTCTTC
CASSLDLGIWRGEGNEQFF
>TRBJ2-1|14|TRBV20-1|TRBD2|.
TGCAGTGCCAGACTAGCGGGGACCTACAATGAGCAGTTCTTC
CSARLAGTYNEQFF
>TRBJ2-1|13|TRBV20-1|.|few
TGCAGTGCTAGACGCTTCACAGGGAATGAGCAGTTCTTC
CSARRFTGNEQFF
>TRBJ2-1|17|TRBV27|TRBD2|.
TGTGCCAGCAGTTTATATCTAGCGGGGGGAAATTACAATGAGCAGTTCTTC
CASSLYLAGGNYNEQFF
>TRBJ2-2|16|TRBV5-1|.|few
TGCGCCAGCAGCTTACTAGGACTCCCGGGGACCGGGGAGCTGTTTTTT
CASSLLGLPGTGELFF
>TRBJ2-5|16|TRBV29-1|.|few
TGCAGCGTTGAAGATGGGTTTGGCGGGCCGGGGGAGACCCAGTACTTC
CSVEDGFGGPGETQYF
>TRBJ1-4|15|TRBV9|.|.
TGTGCCAGCAGCGGGTTGCCGCGGGAGAATGAAAAACTGTTTTTT
CASSGLPRENEKLFF
>TRBJ1-4|14|TRBV6-6|.|.
TGTGCCAGCAGTTCCTGGGACATGCGGGAAAAACTGTTTTTT
CASSSWDMREKLFF
>TRBJ2-3|11|TRBV7-9|.|many
TGTGCCAGCAGCTACACAGATACGCAGTATTTT
CASSYTDTQYF
>TRBJ2-2|17|TRBV4-3|.|.
TGCGCCAGCAGCCAAGTTTTAGGGGGGCGGAACACCGGGGAGCTGTTTTTT
CASSQVLGGRNTGELFF
>TRBJ2-7|15|TRBV9|.|.
TGTGCCAGCAGCGTAGGTTTGGCGGAACCCTACGAGCAGTACTTC
CASSVGLAEPYEQYF
>TRBJ2-7|15|TRBV7-9|.|many
TGTGCCAGCAGCTTAGTTGCTTGGGGGTCCTACGAGCAGTACTTC
CASSLVAWGSYEQYF
>TRBJ1-2|13|TRBV6-5|.|.
TGTGCCAGCAGTTATGGGGGCGACTATGGCTACACCTTC
CASSYGGDYGYTF
>TRBJ2-3|16|TRBV7-9|.|.
TGTGCCAGCAGCTGGGGCGGATGGGCGAATCCCGATACGCAGTATTTT
CASSWGGWANPDTQYF
>TRBJ1-3|14|TRBV7-9|.|.
TGTGCCAGCAGCCGAGGGATCTCTGGAAACACCATATATTTT
CASSRGISGNTIYF
>TRBJ2-3|13|TRBV20-1|.|.
TGCAGTGCTAGAAAGGGGGGCCGGGATACGCAGTATTTT
CSARKGGRDTQYF
>TRBJ2-3|15|TRBV7-3|.|.
TGTGCCAGCAGCTTAAGCGGGGGCAGGCCTGATACGCAGTATTTT
CASSLSGGRPDTQYF
>TRBJ2-1|14|TRBV7-9|TRBD1|.
TGTGCCAGCATGGACAGGGGTTCCTACAATGAGCAGTTCTTC
CASMDRGSYNEQFF
>TRBJ1-5|14|TRBV20-1|.|few
TGCAGTGCTAGAGTCCCAGGGGTGAATCAGCCCCAGCATTTT
CSARVPGVNQPQHF
>TRBJ1-2|16|TRBV6-1|TRBD1|.
TGTGCCAGCAGTGAAGTTAGTACAGGGGGGAGCTATGGCTACACCTTC
CASSEVSTGGSYGYTF
>TRBJ1-2|17|TRBV6-2/TRBV6-3|.|.
TGTGCCAGCAGCCGCGCCGGACCCAAACTCCATAACTATGGCTACACCTTC
CASSRAGPKLHNYGYTF
>TRBJ2-3|15|TRBV7-2|.|few
TGTGCCAGCAGCTTATCGTCGGGGCAGGCAGATACGCAGTATTTT
CASSLSSGQADTQYF
>TRBJ2-2|17|TRBV18|.|many
TGTGCCAGCTCACCTAACGACATCGGGGCTTTGGTCGGGGAGCTGTTTTTT
CASSPNDIGALVGELFF
>TRBJ1-5|14|TRBV24-1|.|.
TGTGCCACCAGTGGTACGGGAGTTAATCAGCCCCAGCATTTT
CATSGTGVNQPQHF
>TRBJ2-2|14|TRBV20-1|TRBD2|few
TGCAGTGCCCTCGGGGGGACGCCCAGTGGGGAGCTGTTTTTT
CSALGGTPSGELFF
>TRBJ1-5|17|TRBV3-1|TRBD1|.
TGTGCCAGCAGCCAAGATTTCAGGGGGCTGAGCAATCAGCCCCAGCATTTT
CASSQDFRGLSNQPQHF
>TRBJ1-2|15|TRBV29-1|.|.
TGCAGCGTTGATTCCTTTCAAGGTCTTTACTGTGGCTACACCTTC
CSVDSFQGLYCGYTF
>TRBJ2-5|16|TRBV11-2|TRBD2|few
TGTGCCAGCAGCTCCCGACTAGCGGGGGGACAAGAGACCCAGTACTTC
CASSSRLAGGQETQYF
>TRBJ2-2|15|TRBV20-1|TRBD2|.
TGCAGTGCTTCTGCGACTAGCGGGGGTACCGGGGAGCTGTTTTTT
CSASATSGGTGELFF
>TRBJ1-2|13|TRBV6-2/TRBV6-3|.|.
TGTGCCACCCTGGGAACAGGGCGCTATGGCTACACCTTC
CATLGTGRYGYTF
>TRBJ2-3|13|TRBV10-3|.|.
TGTGCCATCAGTGATCTTGGGACAGATACGCAGTATTTT
CAISDLGTDTQYF
>TRBJ2-1|15|TRBV7-3|TRBD2|.
TGTGCCAGCAGCTTACCGACTAGCGGGGTCAATGAGCAGTTCTTC
CASSLPTSGVNEQFF
>TRBJ2-5|14|TRBV7-2|.|many
TGTGCCAGCAGCCCCGGGACTTTCCAAGAGACCCAGTACTTC
CASSPGTFQETQYF
>TRBJ2-5|11|TRBV27|.|.
TGTGCCAGCGGAAGGAGGGAGACCCAGTACTTC
CASGRRETQYF
>TRBJ2-6|17|TRBV5-8|TRBD1|few
TGTGCCAGCAGCTTGGTGACAGGGGCCTCTGGGGCCAACGTCCTGACTTTC
CASSLVTGASGANVLTF
>TRBJ1-5|16|TRBV19|TRBD1|few
TGTGCCAGTAGCCACCTCCCGGGACAGGGGGTTCAGCCCCAGCATTTT
CASSHLPGQGVQPQHF
>TRBJ2-3|16|TRBV11-2|TRBD2|few
TGTGCCAGCAGGAAAGCTGGGGGGGGAGGCACAGATACGCAGTATTTT
CASRKAGGGGTDTQYF
>TRBJ2-5|14|TRBV25-1|TRBD1|.
TGTGCCAGCAGTGAGACAGGGACCAAAGTGACCCAGTACTTC
CASSETGTKVTQYF
>TRBJ2-1|14|TRBV9|TRBD1|few
TGTGCCAGCAGCCGGGACAGGGAAAGAGGGGAGCAGTTCTTC
CASSRDRERGEQFF
>TRBJ2-4|14|TRBV6-1|.|.
TGTGCCAGCAGCGGGGGCATAGCCAAAAACATTCAGTACTTC
CASSGGIAKNIQYF
>TRBJ2-5|11|TRBV5-1|.|many
TGTGCCAGCAGCGCTGAAGAGACCCAGTACTTC
CASSAEETQYF
>TRBJ1-1|13|TRBV9|.|many
TGTGCCAGCAGCGTACAGGGGAACACTGAAGCTTTCTTT
CASSVQGNTEAFF
>TRBJ2-2|16|TRBV9|.|.
TGTGCCAGCAGCGTAGATGGAACACGGTCCGGCCGGGAGCTGTTTTTT
CASSVDGTRSGRELFF
>TRBJ2-1|13|TRBV6-2/TRBV6-3|.|few
TGTGCCAGCAGTCGCCAGTCTCTCAATGAGCAGTTCTTC
CASSRQSLNEQFF
>TRBJ2-5|14|TRBV7-9|TRBD1|few
TGTGCCAGCAGCTCGACAGGGGAGGCAGGGACCCAGTACTTC
CASSSTGEAGTQYF
>TRBJ2-2|15|TRBV12-3/TRBV12-4|TRBD2|.
TGTGCCAGCACGGGACTAGCGGGAGGGCCCGGGGAGCTGTTTTTT
CASTGLAGGPGELFF
>TRBJ2-3|13|TRBV5-1|.|few
TGCGCCACGGGGGCCCAGCCAGCAGATACGCAGTATTTT
CATGAQPADTQYF
>TRBJ1-5|13|TRBV29-1|.|.
TGCAGCGTGCCCCCTTGGGGCAATCAGCCCCAGCATTTT
CSVPPWGNQPQHF
>TRBJ2-1|11|TRBV18|.|.
TGTGCCAGTCGCGACATTGGTGAGCAGTTCTTC
CASRDIGEQFF
>TRBJ2-3|12|TRBV7-2|TRBD2|many
TGTGCCAGCAGCTCCCGGACTAGCCGCCGCTATTTT
CASSSRTSRRYF
>TRBJ2-1|13|TRBV7-2|.|.
TGTGCCAGCAGCTTACTACAGGGAAACGAGCAGTTCTTC
CASSLLQGNEQFF